Shown below are 27 T cell receptor beta chains from a single sample sequenced in a study of blood T cell repertoires in COVID-19. Sequencing used immunoSEQ multiplex PCR; TCRdb keeps in-frame clones, though not all of them. The sample has about 170,000 clones, around 76% seen once. The sequenced sample was peripheral blood. These receptors were taken from a woman between 65 and 79 years old with acute or convalescent COVID-19.

V and J are TRBV11-2 and TRBJ2-7; TRBD1 might be the D (5 bases). This CDR3 spans 13 amino acids. Per the germline V gene, CDR1 is SGHAT and CDR2 is FQNNGV. Trimming stripped 5 bases from V and 2 bases from J, with 10 bases between. The CDR3 coding sequence is TGTGCCAGCAGCAAAGGGGTCCCCTACGAGCAGTACTTC. Amino acids: CASSKGVPYEQYF.

The chain couples TRBV2 to TRBJ2-3, with 9 bases lining up with TRBD2. CDR3 length equals 16 residues. The J segment lost 1 base and the V segment lost 2 bases, leaving 4 bases of the junction unmatched. Germline loops: CDR1 SNHLY, CDR2 FYNNEI. CDR3 sequence (DNA): TGTGCCAGCAGTGAAAAGGCTAGCGGGGGCACAGATACGCAGTATTTT. Protein sequence: CASSEKASGGTDTQYF.

The chain couples TRBV9 to TRBJ2-3; 8 bases align to TRBD2. The CDR3 has 17 amino acids. Germline V gene lookup returns CDR1 SGDLS and CDR2 YYNGEE. V shed 0 bases, J shed 4 bases, and the junction held 10 bases outside the gene matches. The DNA of the CDR3 is TGTGCCAGCAGCGTAGCTGCTAGCGGGCGAGTGGCAGATACGCAGTATTTT. As protein: CASSVAASGRVADTQYF.

The J gene is TRBJ2-3, the V gene TRBV5-4, with no clear D. V dropped 1 base and J dropped 1 base, with 10 bases sitting between them. The CDR3 has 15 amino acids. The germline gives CDR1 SGHNT, CDR2 YYREEE (reference sequence). CDR3 amino acids: CASSLYLGRTDTQYF. The DNA of the CDR3 is TGTGCCAGCAGCTTGTACCTAGGTCGCACAGATACGCAGTATTTT.

This chain links TRBV28 with TRBJ1-3, with 8 bases aligning to TRBD1. Germline V gene lookup returns CDR1 MDHEN and CDR2 SYDVKM. The CDR3 runs 14 residues. Trimming took 6 bases from V and 3 from J; bases not matched to a gene: 4. In DNA form, the CDR3 reads TGTGCCAGCAGCCCGACAGGGGTTGGAAACACCATATATTTT. Its translation: CASSPTGVGNTIYF.

This chain uses TRBV5-1 with TRBJ2-2; D is possibly TRBD2 (6 bases). V gave up 4 bases and J gave up 7 bases, with 11 bases separating them. Germline lookup yields CDR1 SGHRS and CDR2 YFSETQ. CDR3 length: 13 residues. The CDR3 DNA reads as TGCGCCAGCAGCGCGGGGAATGGCGGGGAGCTGTTTTTT. Translating gives CASSAGNGGELFF.

The chain employs TRBV9 and TRBJ1-6; D call uncertain. Deletions cut 1 base from V and 12 bases from J, with 8 bases between. Germline-derived CDR1 and CDR2 are SGDLS and YYNGEE. CDR3 length equals 12 residues. CDR3 nucleotide sequence: TGTGCCAGCAGCGTATCGAGAGGACCCCTCCACTTT. Translation: CASSVSRGPLHF.

The chain carries TRBV18 and TRBJ2-1, with TRBD2 identical over 9 bases. J was trimmed by 10 bases and V by 0 bases; bases with no gene match: 10. Germline V gene data show CDR1 as KGHSH and CDR2 as LQKENI. The CDR3 totals 16 residues. The CDR3 sequence is CASSPPHAGGPWEQFF. CDR3 sequence (DNA): TGTGCCAGCTCACCACCCCATGCGGGGGGGCCGTGGGAGCAGTTCTTC.

The chain couples TRBV5-6 to TRBJ2-7; TRBD2 agrees at 10 bases. CDR1 is SGHDT, CDR2 YYEEEE, per germline. Germline trimming cut 0 bases from V and 3 bases from J; bases unmatched to any gene: 12. This CDR3 is built from 18 residues. The CDR3 DNA sequence: TGTGCCAGCAGCTTGGACGGTCTAGCGGGAGCTTCTTACTACGAGCAGTACTTC. It encodes CASSLDGLAGASYYEQYF.

The rearrangement joins TRBV18 to TRBJ2-3; D perhaps matches TRBD2 (7 bases). The CDR3 length is 15 residues. V gave up 4 bases and J gave up 6 bases, with 17 bases separating them. CDR1 is KGHSH and CDR2 is LQKENI in the germline V gene. CDR3 sequence: CASSQAGAEWDTQYF. The CDR3 DNA reads TGTGCCAGCTCACAGGCGGGGGCGGAATGGGATACGCAGTATTTT.

A few counts support this clone. The chain combines TRBV29-1 with TRBJ1-1, with TRBD1 matching over 8 bases. V trimming: 7 bases; J trimming: 1 base; junction bases outside the gene matches: 5. Germline V gene data show CDR1 as SQVTM and CDR2 as ANQGSEA. The CDR3 sequence is 13 residues long. CDR3 sequence (DNA): TGCAGCGGGACCGGGACAGGGAACACTGAAGCTTTCTTT. Translated: CSGTGTGNTEAFF.

Here the CDR3 DNA reads TGTGCCAGCAGGCGGGGGCCGAACACCGGGGAGCTGTTTTTT. Protein sequence: CASRRGPNTGELFF. The rearrangement uses TRBV6-5 and TRBJ2-2; the D gene is possibly TRBD2 (7 bases). Between the trimmed V and J ends, which lost 6 bases and 0 bases, there was a span of 8 bases. Germline values: CDR1 MNHEY, CDR2 SVGAGI. This CDR3 is built from 14 residues.

V usage is TRBV20-1 and J usage is TRBJ1-5; D remains unclear. CDR3 length: 15 residues. Per the germline V gene, CDR1 is DFQATT and CDR2 is SNEGSKA (reference sequence). Trimming left V 3 bases short and J 1 base short, with 13 bases between. CDR3 in amino acids: CSASSRQRSNQPQHF. CDR3 bases: TGCAGTGCTAGTAGCCGGCAGAGGAGCAATCAGCCCCAGCATTTT.

The chain has TRBV25-1 and TRBJ2-5; 7 bases match TRBD1. The CDR3 length is 14 residues. CDR1 and CDR2 from the germline V gene are MGHDK and SYGVNS. The ends lost 5 bases at V and 5 bases at J; junction bases unmatched: 8. This CDR3 reads CASSKPGQRETQYF. For the CDR3, the DNA is TGTGCCAGCAGTAAACCGGGACAGAGGGAGACCCAGTACTTC.

The J gene is TRBJ2-1, the V gene TRBV5-1; D might be TRBD2 (6 bases). The germline V and J ends were trimmed by 4 bases and 0 bases, with 11 bases remaining between them. Germline lookup yields CDR1 SGHRS and CDR2 YFSETQ. This CDR3 is built from 15 residues. CDR3 nucleotides: TGCGCCAGCAGCATCGGGGGTAGCTCCTACAATGAGCAGTTCTTC. Encoded protein: CASSIGGSSYNEQFF.

V and J are TRBV21-1 and TRBJ1-2; TRBD1 is the table's D call, not checked against the DNA. TRBV21-1 is deemed a pseudogene. This CDR3 is 15 amino acids long. This chain's CDR3 is CASSKARGQGYGYTF. The CDR3 bases are TGTGCCAGCAGCAAAGCGAGGGGACAGGGTTATGGCTACACCTTC.

The chain uses TRBV5-6 and TRBJ1-1; TRBD1 aligns across 9 bases. Unmatched junction bases numbered 12, after V lost 3 bases and J lost 0 bases. Per germline, CDR1 SGHDT and CDR2 YYEEEE. The CDR3 sequence is 18 residues long. The CDR3 spells CASSSVKGTGFMNTEAFF. The CDR3 bases are TGTGCCAGCAGCTCGGTTAAAGGGACAGGGTTCATGAACACTGAAGCTTTCTTT.

The chain employs TRBV5-1 and TRBJ2-7; tentatively, D is TRBD1 (6 bases). Germline V gene sequence: CDR1 SGHRS, CDR2 YFSETQ. The CDR3 extends over 15 amino acids. V gave up 4 bases and J gave up 2 bases, with 16 bases separating them. The CDR3 sequence is CASSLRQDDPYEQYF. The DNA of the CDR3 is TGCGCCAGCAGCCTTAGACAGGACGACCCCTACGAGCAGTACTTC.

This rearrangement joins TRBV6-6 to TRBJ1-5; D possibly corresponds to TRBD1 (6 bases). The V gene lost 4 bases and the J gene lost 7 bases, with 11 bases spanning the gap. CDR3 length: 13 residues. Germline V gives CDR1 MNHNY, CDR2 SVGAGI (reference sequence). The DNA of the CDR3 is TGTGCCAGCAGTTTGAAGGGGGAACAGCCCCAGCATTTT. Amino acids: CASSLKGEQPQHF.

The J gene is TRBJ1-5, the V gene TRBV28; perhaps TRBD1 as D (5 bases). The V end lost 6 bases, the J end lost 0 bases, and 24 bases lay between the germline ends. The CDR3 contains 19 residues. In germline, CDR1 is MDHEN, CDR2 SYDVKM. The CDR3 DNA follows: TGTGCCAGCAGCAGAAAATTGCAGGGCTCAAGGTATAGCAATCAGCCCCAGCATTTT. Translated: CASSRKLQGSRYSNQPQHF.

The chain carries TRBV13 and TRBJ1-1, with D maybe TRBD1 (6 bases). Deletions cut 3 bases from V and 8 bases from J, with 7 bases between. The CDR3 extends over 11 amino acids. The germline CDR1 and CDR2 sequences are PRHDT and FYEKMQ (reference sequence). The CDR3 bases are TGTGCCAGCAGCTTCGACAGGGAAGCTTTCTTT. Translation: CASSFDREAFF.

The rearrangement links TRBV18 to TRBJ2-2; unclear D gene. Germline CDR1 reads KGHSH; CDR2 reads LQKENI. Trimming left V 6 bases short and J 0 bases short, with 8 bases between. The CDR3 is 14 residues long. CDR3 loop: CASSPSSNTGELFF. CDR3 nucleotide sequence: TGTGCCAGCTCTCCGAGTTCGAACACCGGGGAGCTGTTTTTT.

This chain connects TRBV5-1 to TRBJ2-5, with 13 bases aligning to TRBD2. CDR3 length equals 20 residues. V was pared by 4 bases and J by 5 bases, with 20 bases of the junction left unmatched. Germline CDR1 and CDR2: SGHRS and YFSETQ. The CDR3 loop reads CASSLQQGGLAGVRWETQYF. CDR3 sequence (DNA): TGCGCCAGCAGCCTCCAGCAGGGCGGACTAGCGGGGGTGCGCTGGGAGACCCAGTACTTC. The complete variable domain, with remaining parts taken from reference TRBV5-1 and TRBJ2-5, reads KAGVTQTPRYLIKTRGQQVTLSCSPISGHRSVSWYQQTPGQGLQFLFEYFSETQRNKGNFPGRFSGRQFSNSRSEMNVSTLELGDSALYLCASSLQQGGLAGVRWETQYFGPGTRLLVL.

CDR3 in amino acids: CASSRGDTRETQYF. The CDR3 bases are TGTGCCAGCAGCCGAGGGGACACTCGGGAGACCCAGTACTTC. The chain joins TRBV6-5 to TRBJ2-5, with D possibly TRBD1 on 6 matching bases. This CDR3 has 14 amino acids. V was clipped by 6 bases and J by 5 bases, with 16 bases between them. Looked up from germline, CDR1 is MNHEY and CDR2 is SVGAGI.

This sequence joins TRBV4-3 and TRBJ1-1, with D possibly being TRBD1 (6 bases). With 4 bases removed from V and 0 bases from J, the gap between germline ends came to 15 bases. The CDR3 spans 16 residues. Germline V gene lookup returns CDR1 LGHNA and CDR2 YSLEER. The CDR3 spells CASSPLQTGVNTEAFF. The CDR3 nucleotides are TGCGCCAGCAGCCCTCTGCAGACAGGCGTGAACACTGAAGCTTTCTTT.

The chain uses TRBV9 and TRBJ2-5, with 13 positions matching TRBD2. Germline V gene data show CDR1 as SGDLS and CDR2 as YYNGEE. The V segment lost 5 bases and the J segment 5 bases; nucleotides outside the gene matches: 3. This CDR3 is 14 amino acids long. The CDR3, as DNA: TGTGCCAGCAGACTAGCGGGAGGGGGGGAGACCCAGTACTTC. It yields the protein CASRLAGGGETQYF. Based on the CDR3 plus reference TRBV9 and TRBJ2-5, the full variable domain is DSGVTQTPKHLITATGQRVTLRCSPRSGDLSVYWYQQSLDQGLQFLIQYYNGEERAKGNILERFSAQQFPDLHSELNLSSLELGDSALYFCASRLAGGGETQYFGPGTRLLVL.

This clone was detected a few times. J is TRBJ2-2 and V is TRBV5-1, with 8 positions matching TRBD1. V gave up 2 bases and J gave up 5 bases; unmatched junction bases: 8. This CDR3 is 16 amino acids long. CDR1 and CDR2 from the germline V gene are SGHRS and YFSETQ. CDR3 sequence: CASSFAGQALTGELFF. CDR3 sequence (DNA): TGCGCCAGCAGCTTCGCGGGACAGGCCCTTACCGGGGAGCTGTTTTTT.